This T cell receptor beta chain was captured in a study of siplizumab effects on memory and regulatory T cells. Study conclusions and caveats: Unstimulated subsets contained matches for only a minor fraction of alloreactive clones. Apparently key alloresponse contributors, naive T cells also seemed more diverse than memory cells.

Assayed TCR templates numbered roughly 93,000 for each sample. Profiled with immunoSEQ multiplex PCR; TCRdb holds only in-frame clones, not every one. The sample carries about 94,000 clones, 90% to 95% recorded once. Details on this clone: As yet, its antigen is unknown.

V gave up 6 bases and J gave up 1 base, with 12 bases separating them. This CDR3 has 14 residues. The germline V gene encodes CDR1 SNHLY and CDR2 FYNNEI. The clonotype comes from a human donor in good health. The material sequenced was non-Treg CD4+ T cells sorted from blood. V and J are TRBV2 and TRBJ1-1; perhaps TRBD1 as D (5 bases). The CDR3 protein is CASRVGQENTEAFF. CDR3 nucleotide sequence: TGTGCCAGCAGGGTGGGGCAGGAGAACACTGAAGCTTTCTTT.